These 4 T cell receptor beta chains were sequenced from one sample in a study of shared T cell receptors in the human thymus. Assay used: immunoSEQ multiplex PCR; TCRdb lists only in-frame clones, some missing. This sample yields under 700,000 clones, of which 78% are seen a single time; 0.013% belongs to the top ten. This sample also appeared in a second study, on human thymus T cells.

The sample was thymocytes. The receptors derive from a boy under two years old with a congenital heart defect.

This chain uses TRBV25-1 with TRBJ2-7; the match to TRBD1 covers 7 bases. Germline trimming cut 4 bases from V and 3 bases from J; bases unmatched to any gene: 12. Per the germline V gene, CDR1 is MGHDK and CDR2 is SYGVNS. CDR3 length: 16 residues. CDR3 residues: CASSGPQGKLGYEQYF. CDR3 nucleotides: TGTGCCAGCAGTGGCCCACAGGGGAAGTTGGGCTACGAGCAGTACTTC.

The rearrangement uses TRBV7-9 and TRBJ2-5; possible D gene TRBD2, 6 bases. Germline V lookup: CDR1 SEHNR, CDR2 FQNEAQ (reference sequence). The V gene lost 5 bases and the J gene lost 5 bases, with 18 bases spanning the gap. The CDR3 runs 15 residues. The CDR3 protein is CASSPSPGGWETQYF. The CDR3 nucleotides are TGTGCCAGCAGCCCTAGCCCTGGGGGGTGGGAGACCCAGTACTTC.

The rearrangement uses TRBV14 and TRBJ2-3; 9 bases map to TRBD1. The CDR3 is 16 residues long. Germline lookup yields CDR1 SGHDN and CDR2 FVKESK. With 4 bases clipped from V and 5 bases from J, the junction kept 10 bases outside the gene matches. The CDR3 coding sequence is TGTGCCAGCAGCCTACCCGGGACAGGGTTGAAAGATACGCAGTATTTT. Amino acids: CASSLPGTGLKDTQYF. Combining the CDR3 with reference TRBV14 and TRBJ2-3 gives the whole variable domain EAGVTQFPSHSVIEKGQTVTLRCDPISGHDNLYWYRRVMGKEIKFLLHFVKESKQDESGMPNNRFLAERTGGTYSTLKVQPAELEDSGVYFCASSLPGTGLKDTQYFGPGTRLTVL.

The CDR3 reads CASSPFFRGSATDTQYF. The CDR3 DNA reads as TGTGCCAGCAGTCCTTTCTTCCGCGGGAGTGCCACAGATACGCAGTATTTT. The rearrangement uses TRBV11-2 and TRBJ2-3; 7 bases map to TRBD2. Germline loops: CDR1 SGHAT, CDR2 FQNNGV. The CDR3 consists of 17 residues. V dropped 6 bases and J dropped 2; count of bases not matched to a gene: 14.